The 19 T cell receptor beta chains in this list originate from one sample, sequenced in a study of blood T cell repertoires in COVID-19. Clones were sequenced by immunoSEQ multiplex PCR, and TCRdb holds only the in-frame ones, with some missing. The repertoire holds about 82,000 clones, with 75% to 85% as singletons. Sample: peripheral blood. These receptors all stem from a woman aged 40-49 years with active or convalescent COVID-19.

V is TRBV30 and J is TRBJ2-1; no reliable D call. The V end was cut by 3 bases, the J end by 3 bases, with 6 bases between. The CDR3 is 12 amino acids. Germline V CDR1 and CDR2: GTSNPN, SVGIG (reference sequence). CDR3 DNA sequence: TGTGCCTGGAGCGCTAACTACAATGAGCAGTTCTTC. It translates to CAWSANYNEQFF.

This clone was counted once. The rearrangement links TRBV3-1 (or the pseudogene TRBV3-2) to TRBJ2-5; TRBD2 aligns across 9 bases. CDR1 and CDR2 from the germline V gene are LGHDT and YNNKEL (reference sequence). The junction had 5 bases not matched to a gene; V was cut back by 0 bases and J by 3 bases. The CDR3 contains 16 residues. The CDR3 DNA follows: TGTGCCAGCAGCCAAGATCAAGCGGGGGGTGAAGAGACCCAGTACTTC. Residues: CASSQDQAGGEETQYF.

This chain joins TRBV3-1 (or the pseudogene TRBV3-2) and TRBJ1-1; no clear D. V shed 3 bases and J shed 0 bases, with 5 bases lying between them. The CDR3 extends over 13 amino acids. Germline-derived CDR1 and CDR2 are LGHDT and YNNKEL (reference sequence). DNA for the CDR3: TGTGCCAGCAGCCAGTTCATGAACACTGAAGCTTTCTTT. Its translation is CASSQFMNTEAFF.

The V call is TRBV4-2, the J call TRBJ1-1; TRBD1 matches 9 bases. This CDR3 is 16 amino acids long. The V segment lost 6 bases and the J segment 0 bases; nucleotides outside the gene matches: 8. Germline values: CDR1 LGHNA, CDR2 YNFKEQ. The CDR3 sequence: CASREGQGGVNTEAFF. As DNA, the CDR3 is TGTGCCAGCAGGGAGGGACAGGGCGGGGTGAACACTGAAGCTTTCTTT.

CDR3 sequence: CASNVPGQGENTIYF. CDR3 coding DNA: TGTGCCAGCAATGTGCCGGGACAGGGGGAAAACACCATATATTTT. V is TRBV28 and J is TRBJ1-3; 11 bases match TRBD1. The junction had 8 bases not matched to a gene; V was cut back by 7 bases and J by 6 bases. This CDR3 is 15 amino acids long. The V gene's germline CDR1 is MDHEN and CDR2 SYDVKM.

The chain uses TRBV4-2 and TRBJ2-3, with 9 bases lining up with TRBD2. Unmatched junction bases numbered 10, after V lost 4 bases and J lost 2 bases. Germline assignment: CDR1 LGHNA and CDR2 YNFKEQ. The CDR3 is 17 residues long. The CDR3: CASSPYGLAGNTDTQYF. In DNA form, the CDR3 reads TGTGCCAGCAGCCCCTATGGGCTAGCGGGGAACACAGATACGCAGTATTTT.

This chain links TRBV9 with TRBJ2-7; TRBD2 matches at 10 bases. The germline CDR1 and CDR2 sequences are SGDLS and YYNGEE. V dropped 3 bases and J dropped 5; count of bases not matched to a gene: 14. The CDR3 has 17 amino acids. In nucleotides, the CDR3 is TGTGCCAGCAGCGCTCGCCAAGCGGGGGGGCCCGTGAACGAGCAGTACTTC. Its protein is CASSARQAGGPVNEQYF.

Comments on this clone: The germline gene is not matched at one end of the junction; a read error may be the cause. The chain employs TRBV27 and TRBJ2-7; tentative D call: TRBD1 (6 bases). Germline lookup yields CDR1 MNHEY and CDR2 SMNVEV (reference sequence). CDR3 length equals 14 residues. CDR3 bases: TGTGCCAGCAGTAAAAACCAGGGGTTTACTACCCTTCTCTTC. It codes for CASSKNQGFTTLLF.

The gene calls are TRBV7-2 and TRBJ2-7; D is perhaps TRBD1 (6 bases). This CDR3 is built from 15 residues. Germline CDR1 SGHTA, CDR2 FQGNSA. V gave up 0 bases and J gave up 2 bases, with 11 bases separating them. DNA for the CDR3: TGTGCCAGCAGCTTAGCTCTCGGGACAACCTACGAGCAGTACTTC. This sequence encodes CASSLALGTTYEQYF.

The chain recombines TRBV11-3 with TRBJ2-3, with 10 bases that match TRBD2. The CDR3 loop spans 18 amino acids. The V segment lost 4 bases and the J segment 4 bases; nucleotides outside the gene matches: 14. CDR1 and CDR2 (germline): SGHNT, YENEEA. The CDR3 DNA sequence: TGTGCCAGCAGCTCCCCGGACGCTAGCGGGAGTTCTGCAGATACGCAGTATTTT. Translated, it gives CASSSPDASGSSADTQYF.

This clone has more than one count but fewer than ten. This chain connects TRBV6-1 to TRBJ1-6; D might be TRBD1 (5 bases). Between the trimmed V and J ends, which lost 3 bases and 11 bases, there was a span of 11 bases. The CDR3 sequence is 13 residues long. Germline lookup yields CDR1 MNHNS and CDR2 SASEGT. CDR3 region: CASSDTGVAPLHF. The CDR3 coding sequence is TGTGCCAGCAGTGATACGGGGGTGGCACCCCTCCACTTT.

The CDR3 loop is CASSADSVGGNTIYF. The CDR3 nucleotides are TGTGCCAGCAGCGCAGACAGTGTCGGCGGAAACACCATATATTTT. The rearrangement links TRBV2 to TRBJ1-3, with D possibly matching TRBD1 (5 bases). V was clipped by 6 bases and J by 4 bases, with 16 bases between them. The CDR3 contains 15 residues. Germline CDR1 is SNHLY and CDR2 is FYNNEI.

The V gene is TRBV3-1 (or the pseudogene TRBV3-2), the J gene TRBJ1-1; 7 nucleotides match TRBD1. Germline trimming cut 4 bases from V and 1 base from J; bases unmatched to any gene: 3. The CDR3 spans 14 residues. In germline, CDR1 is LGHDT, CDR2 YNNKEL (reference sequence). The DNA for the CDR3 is TGTGCCAGCAGCCCCCGGGACAGGAACACTGAAGCTTTCTTT. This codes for CASSPRDRNTEAFF.

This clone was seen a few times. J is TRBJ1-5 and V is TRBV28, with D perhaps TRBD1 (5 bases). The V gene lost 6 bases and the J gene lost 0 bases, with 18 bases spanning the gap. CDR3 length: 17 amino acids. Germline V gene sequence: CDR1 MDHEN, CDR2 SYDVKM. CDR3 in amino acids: CASRSSLQVFSNQPQHF. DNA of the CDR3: TGTGCCAGCAGGTCCAGCCTACAGGTTTTTAGCAATCAGCCCCAGCATTTT.

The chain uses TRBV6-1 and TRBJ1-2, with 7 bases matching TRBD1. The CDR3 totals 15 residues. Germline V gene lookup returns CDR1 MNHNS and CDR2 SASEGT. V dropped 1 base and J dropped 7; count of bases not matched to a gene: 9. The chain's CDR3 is CASSEDQTGYLGYTF. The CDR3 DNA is TGTGCCAGCAGTGAAGACCAGACAGGGTATCTTGGCTACACCTTC.

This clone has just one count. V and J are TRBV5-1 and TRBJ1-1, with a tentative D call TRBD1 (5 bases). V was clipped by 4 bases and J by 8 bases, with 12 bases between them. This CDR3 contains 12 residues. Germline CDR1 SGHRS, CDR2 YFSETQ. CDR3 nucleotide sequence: TGCGCCAGCAGCCAGGGCGGGATCGAAGCTTTCTTT. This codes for CASSQGGIEAFF.

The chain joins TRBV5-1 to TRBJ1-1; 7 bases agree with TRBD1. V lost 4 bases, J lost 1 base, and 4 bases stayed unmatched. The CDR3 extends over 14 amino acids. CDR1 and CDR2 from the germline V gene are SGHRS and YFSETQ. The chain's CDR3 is CASSLTGQNTEAFF. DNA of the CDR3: TGCGCCAGCAGCCTGACAGGGCAGAACACTGAAGCTTTCTTT.

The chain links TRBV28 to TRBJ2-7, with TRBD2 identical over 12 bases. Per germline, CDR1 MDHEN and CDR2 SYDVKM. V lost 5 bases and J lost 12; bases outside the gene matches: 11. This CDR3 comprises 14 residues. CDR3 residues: CASSLLRTSGNVYF. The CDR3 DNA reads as TGTGCCAGCAGTCTACTTCGGACTAGCGGGAACGTGTACTTC. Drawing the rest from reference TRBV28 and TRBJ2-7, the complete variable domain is DVKVTQSSRYLVKRTGEKVFLECVQDMDHENMFWYRQDPGLGLRLIYFSYDVKMKEKGDIPEGYSVSREKKERFSLILESASTNQTSMYLCASSLLRTSGNVYFGPGTRLTVT.

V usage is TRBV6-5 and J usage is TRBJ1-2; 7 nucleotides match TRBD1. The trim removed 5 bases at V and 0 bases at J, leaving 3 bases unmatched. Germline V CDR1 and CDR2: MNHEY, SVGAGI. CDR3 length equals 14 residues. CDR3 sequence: CASSSGQANYGYTF. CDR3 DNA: TGTGCCAGCAGTAGCGGACAGGCTAACTATGGCTACACCTTC.